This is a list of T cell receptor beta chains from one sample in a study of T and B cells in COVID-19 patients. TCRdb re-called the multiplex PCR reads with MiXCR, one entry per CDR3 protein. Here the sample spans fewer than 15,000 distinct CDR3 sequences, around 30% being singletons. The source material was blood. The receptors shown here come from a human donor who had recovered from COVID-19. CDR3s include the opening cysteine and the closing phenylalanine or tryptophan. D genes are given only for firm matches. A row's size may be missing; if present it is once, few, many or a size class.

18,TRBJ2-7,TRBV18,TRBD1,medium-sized,CASSPDENWDRGLYEQYF,TGTGCCAGCTCACCGGACGAGAACTGGGACAGGGGGTTATACGAGCAGTACTTC
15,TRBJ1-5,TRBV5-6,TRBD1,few,CASSLPGGGGQPQHF,TGTGCCAGCAGCCTACCAGGGGGGGGCGGTCAGCCCCAGCATTTT
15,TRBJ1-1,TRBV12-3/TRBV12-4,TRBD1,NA,CASRTGTGVYTEAFF,TGTGCCAGCAGAACCGGGACAGGGGTTTACACTGAAGCTTTCTTT
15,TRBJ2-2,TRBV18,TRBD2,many,CASSPPSSGSGELFF,TGTGCCAGCTCACCACCGAGTAGCGGGAGCGGGGAGCTGTTTTTT
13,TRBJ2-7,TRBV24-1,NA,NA,CATSDPSTSAQYF,TGTGCCACCAGTGACCCCTCCACGTCCGCGCAGTACTTC
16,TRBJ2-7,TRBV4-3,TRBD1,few,CASSQGGTGGYYEQYF,TGCGCCAGCAGCCAAGGCGGGACAGGGGGCTACTACGAGCAGTACTTC
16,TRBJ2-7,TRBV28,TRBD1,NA,CASSLGGSGRGYEQYF,TGTGCCAGCAGTTTAGGCGGCTCGGGCAGGGGGTACGAGCAGTACTTC
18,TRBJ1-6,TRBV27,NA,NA,CASSLSPPVGRSNSPLHF,TGTGCCAGCAGTTTATCGCCCCCTGTAGGACGGAGTAATTCACCCCTCCACTTT
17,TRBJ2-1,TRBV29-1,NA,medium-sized,CSVAGLTTGSVDNEQFF,TGCAGCGTCGCAGGTTTAACTACGGGGTCCGTCGACAATGAGCAGTTCTTC
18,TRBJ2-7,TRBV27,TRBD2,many,CASSPGGLAGGAPYEQYF,TGTGCCAGCAGCCCAGGGGGACTAGCGGGAGGAGCCCCCTACGAGCAGTACTTC
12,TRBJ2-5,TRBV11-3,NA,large,CASSPLQETQYF,TGTGCCAGCAGTCCCCTCCAAGAGACCCAGTACTTC
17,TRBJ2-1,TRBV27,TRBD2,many,CASRSIGGLAGADEQFF,TGTGCCAGCCGCTCCATTGGTGGACTTGCGGGAGCCGACGAGCAGTTCTTC
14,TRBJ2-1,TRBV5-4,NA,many,CASSLKQGYNEQFF,TGTGCCAGCAGCTTGAAGCAGGGCTACAATGAGCAGTTCTTC
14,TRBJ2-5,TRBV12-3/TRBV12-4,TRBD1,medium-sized,CASKVTGSQETQYF,TGTGCCAGCAAGGTGACAGGGAGTCAAGAGACCCAGTACTTC
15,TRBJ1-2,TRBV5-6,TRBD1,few,CASSLVVATGGSYTF,TGTGCCAGCAGCTTGGTTGTAGCGACAGGGGGCAGCTACACCTTC
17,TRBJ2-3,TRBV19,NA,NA,CASSTRGRLAGMDTQYF,TGTGCCAGCAGCACCAGGGGGCGCCTAGCGGGAATGGATACGCAGTATTTT
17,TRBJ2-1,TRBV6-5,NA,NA,CASSITPKGSAYNEQFF,TGTGCCAGCAGTATAACTCCAAAGGGGTCAGCATACAATGAGCAGTTCTTC
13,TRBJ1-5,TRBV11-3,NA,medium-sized,CASSLRGGQPQHF,TGTGCCAGCAGCTTACGGGGGGGTCAGCCCCAGCATTTT
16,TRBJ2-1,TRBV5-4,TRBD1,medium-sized,CASSAGGLSSYNEQFF,TGTGCCAGCAGTGCAGGGGGATTGAGCTCCTACAATGAGCAGTTCTTC
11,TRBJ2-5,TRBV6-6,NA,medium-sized,CASSYVETQYF,TGTGCCAGCAGTTACGTGGAGACCCAGTACTTC
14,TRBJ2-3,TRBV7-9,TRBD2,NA,CASSSGGGTDTQYF,TGTGCCAGCAGCTCGGGAGGGGGCACAGATACGCAGTATTTT
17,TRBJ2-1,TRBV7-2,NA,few,CASSLGYRGPVGDEQFF,TGTGCCAGCAGCTTGGGGTACCGGGGACCTGTTGGAGATGAGCAGTTCTTC
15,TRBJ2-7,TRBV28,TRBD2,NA,CASSPGTSGRYEQYF,TGTGCCAGCAGTCCCGGGACTAGCGGGCGGTACGAGCAGTACTTC
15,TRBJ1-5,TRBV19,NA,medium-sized,CASSIDPRGNQPQHF,TGTGCCAGTAGTATCGATCCGAGGGGCAATCAGCCCCAGCATTTT
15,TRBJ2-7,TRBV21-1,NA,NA,CASSFRWGSSYEQYF,TGTGCCAGCAGCTTCCGGTGGGGGAGCTCCTACGAGCAGTACTTC
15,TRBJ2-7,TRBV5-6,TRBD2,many,CASSLGLAGAYEQYF,TGTGCCAGCAGCTTAGGACTAGCGGGAGCCTACGAGCAGTACTTC
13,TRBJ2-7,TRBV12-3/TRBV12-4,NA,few,CASRGPITYEQYF,TGTGCCAGCAGGGGACCTATTACCTACGAGCAGTACTTC
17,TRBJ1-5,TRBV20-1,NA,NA,CSASLAGSGFSNQPQHF,TGCAGTGCTAGTTTAGCAGGGTCGGGATTTAGCAATCAGCCCCAGCATTTT
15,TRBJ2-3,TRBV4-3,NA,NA,CASSQLGSSPGTQYF,TGCGCCAGCAGCCAACTTGGATCTTCTCCGGGTACGCAGTATTTT
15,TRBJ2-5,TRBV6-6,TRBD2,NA,CASYPGTSGRETQYF,TGTGCCAGCTACCCGGGGACTAGCGGGCGGGAGACCCAGTACTTC
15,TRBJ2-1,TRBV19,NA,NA,CASSLGRSSYNEQFF,TGTGCCAGCAGCCTTGGACGGAGCTCCTACAATGAGCAGTTCTTC
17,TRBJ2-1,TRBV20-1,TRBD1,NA,CSARDLWGQGSYNEQFF,TGCAGTGCTAGAGACCTCTGGGGACAGGGCTCCTACAATGAGCAGTTCTTC
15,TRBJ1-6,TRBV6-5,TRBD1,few,CASSEGDRGNSPLHF,TGTGCCAGCAGTGAAGGAGACAGGGGTAATTCACCCCTCCACTTT
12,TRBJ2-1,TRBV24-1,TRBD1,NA,CATSDWTGGQFF,TGTGCCACCAGTGATTGGACAGGGGGGCAGTTCTTC
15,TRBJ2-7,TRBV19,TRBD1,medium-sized,CASSSTGGGNYEQYF,TGTGCCAGTAGTTCGACAGGGGGCGGGAACTACGAGCAGTACTTC
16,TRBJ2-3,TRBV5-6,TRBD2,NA,CASSSGLAGVSDTQYF,TGTGCCAGCAGCTCAGGACTAGCGGGAGTGTCAGATACGCAGTATTTT
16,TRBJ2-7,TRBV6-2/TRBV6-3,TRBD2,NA,CASSSSSGRERYEQYF,TGTGCCAGCAGTTCTTCTAGCGGGAGGGAGCGGTACGAGCAGTACTTC
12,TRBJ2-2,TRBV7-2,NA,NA,CASSLETGELFF,TGTGCCAGCAGCTTAGAAACCGGGGAGCTGTTTTTT
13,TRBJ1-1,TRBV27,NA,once,CASSSPMNTEAFF,TGTGCCAGCTCCTCCCCTATGAACACTGAAGCTTTCTTT
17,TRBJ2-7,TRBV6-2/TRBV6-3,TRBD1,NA,CASTDPQGAKASYEQYF,TGTGCCAGCACGGACCCCCAGGGGGCCAAGGCCTCCTACGAGCAGTACTTC
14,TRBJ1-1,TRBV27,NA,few,CASSGGRMNTEAFF,TGTGCCAGCAGTGGAGGCAGAATGAACACTGAAGCTTTCTTT
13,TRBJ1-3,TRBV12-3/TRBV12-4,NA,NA,CATLGNSGNTIYF,TGTGCCACCCTAGGAAACTCTGGAAACACCATATATTTT
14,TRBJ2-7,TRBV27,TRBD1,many,CASSLTGQGDEQYF,TGTGCCAGCAGTCTGACGGGACAGGGGGACGAGCAGTACTTC
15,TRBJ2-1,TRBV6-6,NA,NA,CASSYSGTPYNEQFF,TGTGCCAGCAGTTACTCAGGGACTCCTTACAATGAGCAGTTCTTC